The clone carrying this TCR beta chain showed up just once. Its antigen remains unidentified. The sample belongs to a study of T cell responses to AZD1222 COVID-19 vaccine. Data came from immunoSEQ multiplex PCR; TCRdb stores just in-frame clones and leaves some out. The data hold tens of thousands of clones, with roughly nine tenths observed a single time. The V end lost 2 bases, the J end lost 5 bases, and 6 bases lay between the germline ends. The CDR3 has 13 residues. Germline CDR1 reads KGHSH; CDR2 reads LQKENI. The study, taken as a whole, reports: Increases in Spike-specific TCR breadth and depth were seen after two AZD1222 doses. All repertoire sampling was performed exclusively after the peak T cell response. Donors were chiefly white British, with a greater number of females, and clonal diversity was perhaps underestimated. Vaccine-associated CD4 TCRs ranged over spike, dominating at 160-218 and 743-854.

The sequencing used peripheral blood, collected on day 0 of AZD1222 vaccination. The chain couples TRBV18 to TRBJ2-2; D uncertain. The source is an adult in good health. Here the CDR3 DNA reads TGTGCCAGCTCACCAGCCGGTACCGGGGAGCTGTTTTTT. This translates into CASSPAGTGELFF.